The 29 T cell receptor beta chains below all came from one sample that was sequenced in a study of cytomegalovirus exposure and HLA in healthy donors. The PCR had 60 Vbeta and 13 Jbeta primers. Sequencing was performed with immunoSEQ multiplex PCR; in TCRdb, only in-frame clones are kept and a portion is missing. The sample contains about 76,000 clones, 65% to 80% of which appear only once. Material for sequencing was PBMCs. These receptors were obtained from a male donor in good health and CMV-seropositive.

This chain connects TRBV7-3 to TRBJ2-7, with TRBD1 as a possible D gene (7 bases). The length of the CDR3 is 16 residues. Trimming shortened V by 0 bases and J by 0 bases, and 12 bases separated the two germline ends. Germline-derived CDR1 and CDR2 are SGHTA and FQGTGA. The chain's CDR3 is CASSLTPGGSSYEQYF. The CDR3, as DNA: TGTGCCAGCAGCTTAACACCAGGGGGGAGCTCCTACGAGCAGTACTTC.

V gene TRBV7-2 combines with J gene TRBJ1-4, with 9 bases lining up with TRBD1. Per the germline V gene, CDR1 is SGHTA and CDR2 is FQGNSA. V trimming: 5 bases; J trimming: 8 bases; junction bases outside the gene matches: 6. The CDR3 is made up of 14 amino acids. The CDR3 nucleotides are TGTGCCAGCAGCATACAGGGGGCGGGAGAAAAACTGTTTTTT. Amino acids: CASSIQGAGEKLFF.

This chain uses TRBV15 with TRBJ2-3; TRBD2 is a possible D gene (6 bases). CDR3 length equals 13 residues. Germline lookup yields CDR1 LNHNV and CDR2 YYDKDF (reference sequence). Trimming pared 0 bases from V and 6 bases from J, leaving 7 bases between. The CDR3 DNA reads TGTGCCACCAGCAGAGATCGGGGGGATACGCAGTATTTT. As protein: CATSRDRGDTQYF.

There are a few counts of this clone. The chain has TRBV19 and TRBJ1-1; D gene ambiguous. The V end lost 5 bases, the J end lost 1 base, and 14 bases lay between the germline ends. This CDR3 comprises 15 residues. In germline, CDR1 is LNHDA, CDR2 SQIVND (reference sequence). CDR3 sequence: CASSLPPQENTEAFF. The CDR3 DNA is TGTGCCAGTAGTCTACCACCCCAGGAGAACACTGAAGCTTTCTTT.

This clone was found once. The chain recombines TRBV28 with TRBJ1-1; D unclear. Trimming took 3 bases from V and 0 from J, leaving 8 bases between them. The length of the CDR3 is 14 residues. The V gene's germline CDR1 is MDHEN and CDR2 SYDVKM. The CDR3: CASSFRRMNTEAFF. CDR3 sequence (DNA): TGTGCCAGCAGTTTCCGGCGGATGAACACTGAAGCTTTCTTT.

The CDR3: CASSVSGTSIYEQFF. CDR3 DNA sequence: TGCGCCAGCAGCGTGTCCGGGACTAGCATCTATGAGCAGTTCTTC. This chain joins TRBV5-1 and TRBJ2-1; the match to TRBD2 covers 9 bases. The ends lost 4 bases at V and 8 bases at J; junction bases unmatched: 10. The germline V gene has CDR1 SGHRS and CDR2 YFSETQ. This CDR3 contains 15 residues.

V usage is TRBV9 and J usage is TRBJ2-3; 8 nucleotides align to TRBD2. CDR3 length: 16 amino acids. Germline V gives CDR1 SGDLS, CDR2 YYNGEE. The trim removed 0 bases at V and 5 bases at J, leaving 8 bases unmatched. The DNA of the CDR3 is TGTGCCAGCAGCGTAGGTATCGGGGGGGCAAGAGATACGCAGTATTTT. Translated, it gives CASSVGIGGARDTQYF.

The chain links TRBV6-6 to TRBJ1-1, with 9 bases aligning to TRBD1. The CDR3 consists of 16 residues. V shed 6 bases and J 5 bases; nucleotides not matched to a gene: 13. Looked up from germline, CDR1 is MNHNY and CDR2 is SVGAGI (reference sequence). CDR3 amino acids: CASRSKTGGSPTEAFF. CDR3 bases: TGTGCCAGCAGATCGAAAACAGGGGGCTCGCCGACTGAAGCTTTCTTT.

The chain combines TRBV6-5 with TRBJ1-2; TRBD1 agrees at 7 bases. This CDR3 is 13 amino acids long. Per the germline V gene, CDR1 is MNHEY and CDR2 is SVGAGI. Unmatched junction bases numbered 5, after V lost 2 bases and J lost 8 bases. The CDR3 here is CASSYTRQGGYTF. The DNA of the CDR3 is TGTGCCAGCAGTTACACGAGACAGGGAGGCTACACCTTC.

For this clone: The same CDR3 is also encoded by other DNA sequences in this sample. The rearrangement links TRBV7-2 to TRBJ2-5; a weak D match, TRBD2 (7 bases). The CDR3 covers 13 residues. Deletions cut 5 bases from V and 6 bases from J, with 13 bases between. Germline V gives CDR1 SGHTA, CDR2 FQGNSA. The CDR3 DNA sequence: TGTGCCAGCAGCCCCGGGGGGCTACAGACCCAGTACTTC. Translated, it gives CASSPGGLQTQYF.

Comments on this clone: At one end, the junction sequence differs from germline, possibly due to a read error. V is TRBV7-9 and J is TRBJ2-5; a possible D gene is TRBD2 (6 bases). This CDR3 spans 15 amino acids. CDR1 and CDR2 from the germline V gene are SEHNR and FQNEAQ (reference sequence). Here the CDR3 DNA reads TGTTCCAGCATCCCCCGTGGGGGGAGGACGGAGACCCAGTACTTC. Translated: CSSIPRGGRTETQYF.

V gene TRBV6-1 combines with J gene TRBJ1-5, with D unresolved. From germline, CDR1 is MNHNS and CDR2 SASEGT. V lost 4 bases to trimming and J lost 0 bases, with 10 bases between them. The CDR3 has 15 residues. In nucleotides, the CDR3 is TGTGCCAGCAGTGGAGGAGGGAATAGCAATCAGCCCCAGCATTTT. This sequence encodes CASSGGGNSNQPQHF.

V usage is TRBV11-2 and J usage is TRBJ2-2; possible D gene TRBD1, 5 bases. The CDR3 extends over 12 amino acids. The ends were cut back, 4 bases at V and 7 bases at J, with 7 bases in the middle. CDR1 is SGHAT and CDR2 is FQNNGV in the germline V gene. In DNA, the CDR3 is TGTGCCAGCAGCTCCCAGGGCGGGGAGCTGTTTTTT. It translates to CASSSQGGELFF.

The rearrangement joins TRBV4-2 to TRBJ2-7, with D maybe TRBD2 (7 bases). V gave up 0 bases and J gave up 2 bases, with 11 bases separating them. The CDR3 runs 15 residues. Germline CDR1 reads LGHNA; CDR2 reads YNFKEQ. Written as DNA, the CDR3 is TGTGCCAGCAGCCAAGAAGGGGGGGGACCCTACGAGCAGTACTTC. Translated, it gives CASSQEGGGPYEQYF.

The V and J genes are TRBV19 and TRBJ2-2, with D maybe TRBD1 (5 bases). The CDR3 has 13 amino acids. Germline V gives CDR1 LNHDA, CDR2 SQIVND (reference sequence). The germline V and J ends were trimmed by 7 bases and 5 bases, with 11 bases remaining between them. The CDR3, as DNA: TGTGCCAGTATACCAGGGCGGACCGGGGAGCTGTTTTTT. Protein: CASIPGRTGELFF.

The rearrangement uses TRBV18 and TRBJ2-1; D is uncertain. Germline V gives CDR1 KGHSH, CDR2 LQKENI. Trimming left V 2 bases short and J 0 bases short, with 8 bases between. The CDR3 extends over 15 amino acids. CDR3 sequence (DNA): TGTGCCAGCTCACCAGACTGGAGCTCCTACAATGAGCAGTTCTTC. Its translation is CASSPDWSSYNEQFF.

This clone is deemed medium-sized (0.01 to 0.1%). CDR3 in amino acids: CASSKPQGVNEQFF. The CDR3 DNA follows: TGTGCCAGCAGCAAACCACAGGGAGTCAATGAGCAGTTCTTC. This sequence joins TRBV13 and TRBJ2-1; D may be TRBD1 (6 bases). Germline CDR1 is PRHDT and CDR2 is FYEKMQ (reference sequence). This CDR3 has 14 amino acids. Trimming stripped 5 bases from V and 6 bases from J, with 14 bases between.

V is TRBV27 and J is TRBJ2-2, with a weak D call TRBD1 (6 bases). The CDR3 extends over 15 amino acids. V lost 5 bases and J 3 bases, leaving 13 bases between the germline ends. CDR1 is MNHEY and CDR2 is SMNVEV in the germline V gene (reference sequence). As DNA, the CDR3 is TGTGCCAGCAGTAAAACCGGGACATACACCGGGGAGCTGTTTTTT. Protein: CASSKTGTYTGELFF.

CDR3 protein: CASSLKISTLSYNEQFF. The CDR3, as DNA: TGTGCCAGCAGCTTGAAGATTAGCACTTTATCCTACAATGAGCAGTTCTTC. V gene TRBV5-4 combines with J gene TRBJ2-1; no firm D call. The V gene's germline CDR1 is SGHNT and CDR2 YYREEE (reference sequence). The CDR3 covers 17 residues. V was cut by 1 base and J by 1 base, with 15 bases left in between.

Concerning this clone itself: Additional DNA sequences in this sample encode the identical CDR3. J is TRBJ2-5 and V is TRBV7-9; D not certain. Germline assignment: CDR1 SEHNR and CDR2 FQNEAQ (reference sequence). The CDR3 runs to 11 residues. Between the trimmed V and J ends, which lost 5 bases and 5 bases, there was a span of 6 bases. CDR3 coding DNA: TGTGCCAGCAGCCCTAGGGAGACCCAGTACTTC. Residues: CASSPRETQYF. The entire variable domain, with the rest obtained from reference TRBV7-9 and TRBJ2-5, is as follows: DTGVSQNPRHKITKRGQNVTFRCDPISEHNRLYWYRQTLGQGPEFLTYFQNEAQLEKSRLLSDRFSAERPKGSFSTLEIQRTEQGDSAMYLCASSPRETQYFGPGTRLLVL.

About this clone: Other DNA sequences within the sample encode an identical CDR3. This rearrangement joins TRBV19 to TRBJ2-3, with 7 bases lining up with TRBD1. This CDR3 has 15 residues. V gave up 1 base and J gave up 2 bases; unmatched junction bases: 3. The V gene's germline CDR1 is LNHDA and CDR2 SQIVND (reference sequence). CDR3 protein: CASSIGGGSTDTQYF. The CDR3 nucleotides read TGTGCCAGTAGTATAGGAGGGGGCTCCACAGATACGCAGTATTTT.

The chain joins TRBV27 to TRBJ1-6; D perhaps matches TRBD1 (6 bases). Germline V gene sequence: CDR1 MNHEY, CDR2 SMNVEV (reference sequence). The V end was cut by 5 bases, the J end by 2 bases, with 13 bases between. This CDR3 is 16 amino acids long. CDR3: CASSQLQGAYNSPLHF. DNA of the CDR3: TGTGCCAGCAGTCAACTACAGGGTGCCTATAATTCACCCCTCCACTTT.

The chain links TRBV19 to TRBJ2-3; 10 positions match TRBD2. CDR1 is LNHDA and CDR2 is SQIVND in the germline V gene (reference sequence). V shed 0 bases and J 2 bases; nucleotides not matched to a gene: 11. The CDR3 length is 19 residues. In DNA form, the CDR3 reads TGTGCCAGTAGTATAGACCCCCGGGGTAGCGGGGGGTACACAGATACGCAGTATTTT. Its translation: CASSIDPRGSGGYTDTQYF.

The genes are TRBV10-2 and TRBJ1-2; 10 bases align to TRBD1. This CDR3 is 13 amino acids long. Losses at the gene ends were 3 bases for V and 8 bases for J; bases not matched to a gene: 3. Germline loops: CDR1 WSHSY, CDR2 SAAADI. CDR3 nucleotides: TGCGCCAGCAGTGACCGGGACAGGGGAGGCTACACCTTC. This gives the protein CASSDRDRGGYTF.

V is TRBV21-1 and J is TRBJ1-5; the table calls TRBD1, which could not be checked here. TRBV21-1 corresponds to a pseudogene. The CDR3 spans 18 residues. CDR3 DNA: TGTGCCAGCAGCAAAACCGGGACAGGGGTTTTTGGCAATCAGCCCCAGCATTTT. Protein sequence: CASSKTGTGVFGNQPQHF.

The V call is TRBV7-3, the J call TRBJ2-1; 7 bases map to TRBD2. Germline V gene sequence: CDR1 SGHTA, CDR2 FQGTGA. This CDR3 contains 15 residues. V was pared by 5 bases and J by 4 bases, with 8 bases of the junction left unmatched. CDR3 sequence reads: CASSPLAETYNEQFF. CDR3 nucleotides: TGTGCCAGCAGCCCGCTAGCGGAAACATACAATGAGCAGTTCTTC.

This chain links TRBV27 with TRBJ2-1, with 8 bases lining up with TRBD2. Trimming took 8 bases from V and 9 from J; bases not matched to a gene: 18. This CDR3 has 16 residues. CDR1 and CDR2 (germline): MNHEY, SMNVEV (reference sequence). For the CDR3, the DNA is TGTGCCAGCCGGAATTTGGGAGTAGCGGGAAGGGGTGAGCAGTTCTTC. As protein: CASRNLGVAGRGEQFF.

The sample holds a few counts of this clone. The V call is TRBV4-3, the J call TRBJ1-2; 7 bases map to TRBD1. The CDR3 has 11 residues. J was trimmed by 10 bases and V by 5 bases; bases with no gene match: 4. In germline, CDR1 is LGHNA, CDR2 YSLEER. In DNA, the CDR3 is TGCGCCAGCAGCTCAGGGACAGTCTACACCTTC. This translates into CASSSGTVYTF.

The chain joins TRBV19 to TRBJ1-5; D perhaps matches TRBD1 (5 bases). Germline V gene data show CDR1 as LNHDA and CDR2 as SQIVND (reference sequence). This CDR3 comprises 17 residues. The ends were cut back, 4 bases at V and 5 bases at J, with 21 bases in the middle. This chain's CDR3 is CASSTRQKDLTYQPQHF. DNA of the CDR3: TGTGCCAGTAGTACCCGACAGAAAGACCTCACTTATCAGCCCCAGCATTTT. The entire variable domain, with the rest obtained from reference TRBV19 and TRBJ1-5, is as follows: DGGITQSPKYLFRKEGQNVTLSCEQNLNHDAMYWYRQDPGQGLRLIYYSQIVNDFQKGDIAEGYSVSREKKESFPLTVTSAQKNPTAFYLCASSTRQKDLTYQPQHFGDGTRLSIL.